One sample yielded the 27 T cell receptor beta chains listed below, sequenced in a study of siplizumab effects on memory and regulatory T cells (dated by TCRdb to 2018 to 2020). The method behind the library was the immunoSEQ multiplex PCR assay. TCRdb's version of the immuneACCESS table is confined to in-frame rearrangements and falls short of the full clone set. An unresolved V gene accounts for under half of the shortfall where checked; the remainder is of unknown origin. The sample table shows around 100,000 clones, and more than 85% are seen once. The ten largest account for roughly 0.15% of the sample. The specimen was CD4+ T cells sorted from blood. The receptors originated from a human donor in good health.

The chain combines TRBV9 with TRBJ1-1; the D is unclear. Germline CDR1 and CDR2: SGDLS and YYNGEE. Trimming cost V 3 bases and J 11 bases, with 20 bases left between them. The CDR3 extends over 14 amino acids. CDR3 coding DNA: TGTGCCAGCAGCGCGGGCCGAAAAATCGAATCGGCTTTCTTT. This translates into CASSAGRKIESAFF. The whole variable domain, filled in from reference TRBV9 and TRBJ1-1, reads DSGVTQTPKHLITATGQRVTLRCSPRSGDLSVYWYQQSLDQGLQFLIQYYNGEERAKGNILERFSAQQFPDLHSELNLSSLELGDSALYFCASSAGRKIESAFFGQGTRLTVV.

This clone has a single count. The chain is built from TRBV6-4 and TRBJ2-1, with D tentatively TRBD1 or TRBD2 (5 bases each). The germline V gene encodes CDR1 MRHNA and CDR2 SNTAGT. This CDR3 has 17 residues. V was clipped by 0 bases and J by 4 bases, with 16 bases between them. The CDR3: CASSDSWGWSNYNEQFF. CDR3 in DNA: TGTGCCAGCAGTGACTCTTGGGGGTGGTCTAATTACAATGAGCAGTTCTTC.

The chain carries TRBV5-8 and TRBJ2-3, with 10 positions matching TRBD2. The CDR3 consists of 16 residues. Germline loops: CDR1 SGHTS, CDR2 YDEGEE. Trimming took 4 bases from V and 1 from J; bases not matched to a gene: 6. This chain's CDR3 is CASSASGTSGTDTQYF. CDR3 nucleotides: TGTGCCAGCAGCGCATCCGGGACTAGCGGCACAGATACGCAGTATTTT. Full variable domain (missing parts from reference TRBV5-8 and TRBJ2-3): EAGVTQSPTHLIKTRGQQATLRCSPISGHTSVYWYQQALGLGLQFLLWYDEGEERNRGNFPPRFSGRQFPNYSSELNVNALELEDSALYLCASSASGTSGTDTQYFGPGTRLTVL.

The chain combines TRBV19 with TRBJ1-2; D is ambiguous. Germline V gene data show CDR1 as LNHDA and CDR2 as SQIVND (reference sequence). Trimming pared 2 bases from V and 4 bases from J, leaving 8 bases between. The CDR3 is 13 residues long. The CDR3 region is CASSISSFYGYTF. CDR3 coding DNA: TGTGCCAGTAGTATATCCAGCTTCTATGGCTACACCTTC.

The chain uses TRBV30 and TRBJ2-3, with 11 bases identical to TRBD2. V was clipped by 3 bases and J by 7 bases; unmatched bases: 12. Germline values: CDR1 GTSNPN, CDR2 SVGIG (reference sequence). This CDR3 region has 16 residues. CDR3: CAWSGKRLAGSNTQYF. CDR3 bases: TGTGCCTGGAGCGGAAAGAGACTAGCGGGGAGCAATACGCAGTATTTT.

This clone was counted once. V usage is TRBV5-1 and J usage is TRBJ2-4, with 9 positions matching TRBD1. Germline V gives CDR1 SGHRS, CDR2 YFSETQ. V gave up 2 bases and J gave up 8 bases; unmatched junction bases: 5. There are 14 residues in the CDR3. CDR3 sequence: CASSFTGGEDIQYF. In nucleotides, the CDR3 is TGCGCCAGCAGCTTTACAGGGGGCGAAGACATTCAGTACTTC.

The V and J genes are TRBV5-6 and TRBJ1-6, with 7 nucleotides matching TRBD1. There are 16 residues in the CDR3. J was trimmed by 9 bases and V by 1 base; bases with no gene match: 10. Looked up from germline, CDR1 is SGHDT and CDR2 is YYEEEE. The CDR3 coding sequence is TGTGCCAGCAGCTTGACAGGGGAATGGGGCAGTTCACCCCTCCACTTT. Amino acid sequence: CASSLTGEWGSSPLHF.

This chain connects TRBV7-7 to TRBJ1-2, with 8 bases that match TRBD1. Germline loops: CDR1 SSHAT, CDR2 FNYEAQ (reference sequence). Trimming cost V 8 bases and J 4 bases; bases outside gene matches: 24. CDR3 length equals 19 residues. CDR3 region: CASAVLRQTGDRLSYGYTF. In DNA, the CDR3 is TGTGCCAGCGCCGTGCTGCGACAGACAGGGGATAGGCTATCCTATGGCTACACCTTC.

The V gene is TRBV7-9, the J gene TRBJ2-7; D is uncertain. The V end was cut by 2 bases, the J end by 2 bases, with 13 bases between. The CDR3 has 15 residues. CDR1 is SEHNR and CDR2 is FQNEAQ in the germline V gene (reference sequence). This CDR3 is CASSLSQLLTYEQYF. CDR3 bases: TGTGCCAGCAGCTTATCGCAGCTCTTAACCTACGAGCAGTACTTC. Complete variable domain (other parts from reference TRBV7-9 and TRBJ2-7): DTGVSQNPRHKITKRGQNVTFRCDPISEHNRLYWYRQTLGQGPEFLTYFQNEAQLEKSRLLSDRFSAERPKGSFSTLEIQRTEQGDSAMYLCASSLSQLLTYEQYFGPGTRLTVT.

This clone came up a few times. The chain is built from TRBV7-2 and TRBJ2-7; D ambiguous. The CDR3 totals 15 residues. The germline CDR1 and CDR2 sequences are SGHTA and FQGNSA. The V and J ends lost 0 bases and 3 bases respectively, with 12 bases between them. The CDR3 is CASSLALGLDYEQYF. The CDR3 region has the DNA TGTGCCAGCAGCTTAGCGTTGGGGTTGGACTACGAGCAGTACTTC. The full variable domain, rest sourced from reference TRBV7-2 and TRBJ2-7, is GAGVSQSPSNKVTEKGKDVELRCDPISGHTALYWYRQSLGQGLEFLIYFQGNSAPDKSGLPSDRFSAERTGGSVSTLTIQRTQQEDSAVYLCASSLALGLDYEQYFGPGTRLTVT.

There are a few counts of this clone. In DNA form, the CDR3 reads TGTGCCAGCAGCTCGTGGACCCAGCGGACCTATAATTCACCCCTCCACTTT. It encodes CASSSWTQRTYNSPLHF. V gene TRBV5-4 combines with J gene TRBJ1-6; D unresolved. V was clipped by 3 bases and J by 2 bases, with 15 bases between them. The CDR3 consists of 17 residues. The V gene's germline CDR1 is SGHNT and CDR2 YYREEE (reference sequence).

This chain connects TRBV5-6 to TRBJ2-5, with D perhaps matching TRBD1 (6 bases). Germline CDR1 and CDR2: SGHDT and YYEEEE. The CDR3 spans 15 residues. V dropped 4 bases and J dropped 0 bases, with 13 bases sitting between them. The CDR3 reads CASSPGVRYQETQYF. The CDR3 DNA follows: TGTGCCAGCAGCCCAGGGGTCAGATACCAAGAGACCCAGTACTTC.

J is TRBJ2-7 and V is TRBV23-1, with 11 bases that match TRBD1. TRBV23-1 is treated as an ORF (open reading frame) with a function not yet certain. CDR3 length: 15 amino acids. V was pared by 5 bases and J by 5 bases, with 8 bases of the junction left unmatched. CDR3 sequence: CASSERDRGRHEQYF. DNA for the CDR3: TGCGCCAGCAGTGAAAGGGACAGGGGGAGGCACGAGCAGTACTTC.

The V and J genes are TRBV6-6 and TRBJ1-4; D is perhaps TRBD1 (5 bases). V gave up 5 bases and J gave up 8 bases, with 18 bases separating them. Germline CDR1 and CDR2: MNHNY and SVGAGI (reference sequence). There are 15 residues in the CDR3. The CDR3, as DNA: TGTGCCAGCAGTGACGACCGATTTTCAGGGGAAAAACTGTTTTTT. This codes for CASSDDRFSGEKLFF.

The V call is TRBV27, the J call TRBJ2-1; 9 bases fit TRBD2. Germline V gene data show CDR1 as MNHEY and CDR2 as SMNVEV (reference sequence). The CDR3 is 17 residues long. V was pared by 5 bases and J by 9 bases, with 17 bases of the junction left unmatched. CDR3 bases: TGTGCCAGCAGTCCCCACCGTAGCGGGGGCGCCTCTGGTGAGCAGTTCTTC. It specifies CASSPHRSGGASGEQFF.

The chain combines TRBV27 with TRBJ2-1, with a tentative D call TRBD2 (6 bases). The CDR3 has 17 amino acids. From germline, CDR1 is MNHEY and CDR2 SMNVEV (reference sequence). V lost 6 bases to trimming and J lost 0 bases, with 18 bases between them. Written as DNA, the CDR3 is TGTGCCAGCAGACCGACTAGGGGCGGCAACTCCTACAATGAGCAGTTCTTC. This sequence encodes CASRPTRGGNSYNEQFF.

This clone appeared once. The chain is built from TRBV11-3 and TRBJ2-1; either TRBD1 or TRBD2 may fit D (7 bases each). This CDR3 contains 14 residues. The germline V gene has CDR1 SGHNT and CDR2 YENEEA. Trimming removed 5 bases at V and 7 bases at J, with 15 bases between. In DNA, the CDR3 is TGTGCCAGCAGCCCTGGGACAGCGGGGAATGAGCAGTTCTTC. Translating it yields CASSPGTAGNEQFF.

The chain recombines TRBV5-4 with TRBJ2-5; 10 nucleotides match TRBD2. Germline V CDR1 and CDR2: SGHNT, YYREEE (reference sequence). The length of the CDR3 is 13 residues. Trimming at V came to 4 bases and at J to 5 bases, leaving 2 bases not matched to a gene. In DNA form, the CDR3 reads TGTGCCAGCAGCGGGGGACTAGCGGAGACCCAGTACTTC. This translates into CASSGGLAETQYF. Using reference TRBV5-4 and TRBJ2-5 for the parts outside the CDR3, the full variable domain is ETGVTQSPTHLIKTRGQQVTLRCSSQSGHNTVSWYQQALGQGPQFIFQYYREEENGRGNFPPRFSGLQFPNYSSELNVNALELDDSALYLCASSGGLAETQYFGPGTRLLVL.

This clone appeared a single time. The CDR3 here is CASSLGGRTDTQYF. CDR3 nucleotide sequence: TGTGCCAGCAGCTTGGGCGGGCGGACAGATACGCAGTATTTT. The chain carries TRBV5-4 and TRBJ2-3; a possible D gene is TRBD2 (5 bases). The germline gives CDR1 SGHNT, CDR2 YYREEE (reference sequence). This CDR3 region has 14 residues. The germline V and J ends were trimmed by 0 bases and 3 bases, with 8 bases remaining between them.

The rearrangement uses TRBV7-2 and TRBJ2-1; D is undetermined. This CDR3 is 13 amino acids long. Germline V gives CDR1 SGHTA, CDR2 FQGNSA. V lost 1 base and J lost 4, with 5 bases in between. CDR3 protein: CASSLDRYNEQFF. CDR3 bases: TGTGCCAGCAGCTTAGACCGGTACAATGAGCAGTTCTTC.

The chain carries TRBV10-3 and TRBJ2-7, with a possible D match to TRBD1 (6 bases). Trimming took off 11 bases at V and 5 bases at J, with 22 bases between the two ends. There are 14 residues in the CDR3. Looked up from germline, CDR1 is ENHRY and CDR2 is SYGVKD. In DNA form, the CDR3 reads TGTGCCCCTGGGACCGGGACATATGGCGACGAGCAGTACTTC. Translation gives CAPGTGTYGDEQYF.

This clone appeared once. This chain joins TRBV5-4 and TRBJ1-1; tentative D call: TRBD1 (6 bases). From germline, CDR1 is SGHNT and CDR2 YYREEE (reference sequence). V lost 4 bases, J lost 1 base, and 17 bases lay in between. This CDR3 is 16 amino acids long. CDR3 region: CASSPPTGMENTEAFF. DNA of the CDR3: TGTGCCAGCAGCCCTCCGACAGGTATGGAGAACACTGAAGCTTTCTTT.

V is TRBV11-2 and J is TRBJ2-3; unclear D gene. Germline CDR1 and CDR2: SGHAT and FQNNGV. V dropped 3 bases and J dropped 7 bases, with 5 bases sitting between them. The CDR3 runs to 11 residues. This CDR3 reads CASSLGYTQYF. As DNA, the CDR3 is TGTGCCAGCAGCTTGGGCTATACGCAGTATTTT.

V usage is TRBV11-3 and J usage is TRBJ2-6; D remains ambiguous. Between the trimmed V and J ends, which lost 6 bases and 2 bases, there was a span of 5 bases. Germline CDR1 SGHNT, CDR2 YENEEA. The CDR3 sequence is 13 residues long. In DNA, the CDR3 is TGTGCCAGCAGTACGGCTGGGGCCAACGTCCTGACTTTC. This codes for CASSTAGANVLTF.

This clone was seen just once. The gene calls are TRBV19 and TRBJ1-4; tentative D call: TRBD1 (6 bases). With 8 bases removed from V and 3 bases from J, the gap between germline ends came to 13 bases. The CDR3 length is 14 residues. Germline loops: CDR1 LNHDA, CDR2 SQIVND (reference sequence). The CDR3 nucleotides are TGTGCCAGTTCCTTACAGGGTTCTAATGAAAAACTGTTTTTT. Its protein product is CASSLQGSNEKLFF. Complete variable domain (other parts from reference TRBV19 and TRBJ1-4): DGGITQSPKYLFRKEGQNVTLSCEQNLNHDAMYWYRQDPGQGLRLIYYSQIVNDFQKGDIAEGYSVSREKKESFPLTVTSAQKNPTAFYLCASSLQGSNEKLFFGSGTQLSVL.

The V and J genes are TRBV30 and TRBJ1-1, with a tentative D call TRBD1 (6 bases). Germline CDR1 reads GTSNPN; CDR2 reads SVGIG (reference sequence). The length of the CDR3 is 13 residues. V was clipped by 4 bases and J by 4 bases, with 13 bases between them. The CDR3 bases are TGTGCCTGGACGGGGGCGAGCGGCACTGAAGCTTTCTTT. Its translation is CAWTGASGTEAFF.

The V and J genes are TRBV5-1 and TRBJ2-7; D is unresolved. Germline values: CDR1 SGHRS, CDR2 YFSETQ. CDR3 length equals 14 residues. V lost 5 bases to trimming and J lost 2 bases, with 14 bases between them. CDR3 DNA sequence: TGCGCCAGCAGGTTGACCCAGAGCACCTACGAGCAGTACTTC. Translation gives CASRLTQSTYEQYF.